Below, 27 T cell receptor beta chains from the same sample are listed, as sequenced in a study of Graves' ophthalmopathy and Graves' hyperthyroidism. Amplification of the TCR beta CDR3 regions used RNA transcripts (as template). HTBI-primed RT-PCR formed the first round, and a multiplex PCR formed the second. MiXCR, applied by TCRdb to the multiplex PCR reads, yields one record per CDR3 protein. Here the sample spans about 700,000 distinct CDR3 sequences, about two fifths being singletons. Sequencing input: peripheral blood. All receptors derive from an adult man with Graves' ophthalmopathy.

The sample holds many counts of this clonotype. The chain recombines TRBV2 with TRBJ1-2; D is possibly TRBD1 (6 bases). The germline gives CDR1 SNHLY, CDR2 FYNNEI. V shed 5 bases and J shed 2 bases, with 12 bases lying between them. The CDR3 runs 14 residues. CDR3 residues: CASSPGTNNYGYTF. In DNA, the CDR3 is TGTGCCAGCAGTCCCGGGACAAACAACTATGGCTACACCTTC.

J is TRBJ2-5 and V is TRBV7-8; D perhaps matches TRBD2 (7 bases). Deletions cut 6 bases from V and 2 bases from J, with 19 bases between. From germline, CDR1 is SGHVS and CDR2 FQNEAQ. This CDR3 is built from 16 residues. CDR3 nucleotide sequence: TGTGCCAGCAGTCCGGCCGCGGGGGCAGGACAAGAGACCCAGTACTTC. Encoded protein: CASSPAAGAGQETQYF.

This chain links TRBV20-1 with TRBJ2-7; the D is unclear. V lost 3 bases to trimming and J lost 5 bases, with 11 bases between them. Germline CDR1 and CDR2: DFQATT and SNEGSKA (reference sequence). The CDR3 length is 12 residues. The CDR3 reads CSARSETNEQYF. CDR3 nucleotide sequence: TGCAGTGCTAGGTCCGAAACCAACGAGCAGTACTTC.

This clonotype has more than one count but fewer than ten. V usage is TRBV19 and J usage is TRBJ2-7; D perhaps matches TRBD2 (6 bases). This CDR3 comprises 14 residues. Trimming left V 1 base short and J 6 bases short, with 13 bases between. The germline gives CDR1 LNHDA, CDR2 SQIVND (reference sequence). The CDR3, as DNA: TGTGCCAGTAGTATAGTTGGGGGGTCCGGCGAGCAGTACTTC. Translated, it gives CASSIVGGSGEQYF. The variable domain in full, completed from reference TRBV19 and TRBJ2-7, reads DGGITQSPKYLFRKEGQNVTLSCEQNLNHDAMYWYRQDPGQGLRLIYYSQIVNDFQKGDIAEGYSVSREKKESFPLTVTSAQKNPTAFYLCASSIVGGSGEQYFGPGTRLTVT.

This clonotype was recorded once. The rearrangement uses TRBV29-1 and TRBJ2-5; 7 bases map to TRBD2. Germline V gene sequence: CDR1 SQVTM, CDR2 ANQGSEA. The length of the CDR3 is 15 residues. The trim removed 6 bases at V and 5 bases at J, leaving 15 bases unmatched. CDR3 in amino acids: CSVPGIRGSRETQYF. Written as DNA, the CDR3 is TGCAGCGTCCCTGGCATCCGCGGGAGTAGGGAGACCCAGTACTTC. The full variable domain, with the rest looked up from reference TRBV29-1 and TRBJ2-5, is SAVISQKPSRDICQRGTSLTIQCQVDSQVTMMFWYRQQPGQSLTLIATANQGSEATYESGFVIDKFPISRPNLTFSTLTVSNMSPEDSSIYLCSVPGIRGSRETQYFGPGTRLLVL.

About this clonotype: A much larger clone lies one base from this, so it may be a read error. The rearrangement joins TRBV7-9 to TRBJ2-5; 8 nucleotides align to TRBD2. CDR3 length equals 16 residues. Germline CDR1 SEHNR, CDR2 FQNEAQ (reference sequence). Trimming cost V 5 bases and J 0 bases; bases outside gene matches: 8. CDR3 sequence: CASSRDLAGYQETQYF. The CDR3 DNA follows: TGTGCCAGCAGCCGAGATCTAGCGGGCTACCAAGAGACCCAGTACTTC.

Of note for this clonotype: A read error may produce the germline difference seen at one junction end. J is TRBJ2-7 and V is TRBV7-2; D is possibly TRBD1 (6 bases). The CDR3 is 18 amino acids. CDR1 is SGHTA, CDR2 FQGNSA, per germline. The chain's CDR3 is CASSQERWDTEFPYEQYF. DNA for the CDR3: TGCGCCAGCAGCCAAGAGAGGTGGGACACCGAATTCCCTTACGAGCAGTACTTC.

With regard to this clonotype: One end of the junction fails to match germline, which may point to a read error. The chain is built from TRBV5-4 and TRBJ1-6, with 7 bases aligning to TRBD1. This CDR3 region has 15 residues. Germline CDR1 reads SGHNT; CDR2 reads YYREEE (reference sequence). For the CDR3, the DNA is TGTGCCAGCAGCCAAGCAGGGGGTGGTAATTCACCCCTCCGCTTT. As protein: CASSQAGGGNSPLRF.

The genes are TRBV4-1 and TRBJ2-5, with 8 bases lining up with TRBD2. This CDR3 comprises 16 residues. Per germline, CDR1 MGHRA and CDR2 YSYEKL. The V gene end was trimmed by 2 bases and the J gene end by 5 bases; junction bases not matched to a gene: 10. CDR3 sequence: CASSQLGLAGRETQYF. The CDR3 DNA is TGCGCCAGCAGCCAACTCGGTCTAGCGGGCCGGGAGACCCAGTACTTC.

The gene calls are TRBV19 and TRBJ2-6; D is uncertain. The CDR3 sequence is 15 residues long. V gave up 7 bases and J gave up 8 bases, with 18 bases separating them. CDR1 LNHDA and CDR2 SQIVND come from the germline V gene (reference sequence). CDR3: CASTPRLSRTNVLTF. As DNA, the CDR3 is TGTGCCAGTACCCCTAGGCTCTCGCGGACCAACGTCCTGACTTTC.

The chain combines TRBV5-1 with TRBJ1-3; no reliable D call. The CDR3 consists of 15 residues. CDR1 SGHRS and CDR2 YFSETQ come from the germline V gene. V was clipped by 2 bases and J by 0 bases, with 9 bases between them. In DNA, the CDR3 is TGCGCCAGCAGCTTTAACAGTAACTCTGGAAACACCATATATTTT. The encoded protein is CASSFNSNSGNTIYF.

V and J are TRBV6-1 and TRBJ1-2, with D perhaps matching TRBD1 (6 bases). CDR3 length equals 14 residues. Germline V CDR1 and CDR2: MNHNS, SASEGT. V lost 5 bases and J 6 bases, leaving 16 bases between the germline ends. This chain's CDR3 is CASSFAGDFNGYTF. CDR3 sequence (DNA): TGTGCCAGCAGTTTCGCAGGGGACTTTAATGGCTACACCTTC.

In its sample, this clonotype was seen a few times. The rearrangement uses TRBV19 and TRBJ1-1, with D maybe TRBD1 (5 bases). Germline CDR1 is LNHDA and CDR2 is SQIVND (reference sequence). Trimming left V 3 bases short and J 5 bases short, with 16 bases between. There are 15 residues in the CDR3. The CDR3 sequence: CASSIQAGVGTEAFF. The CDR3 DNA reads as TGTGCCAGTAGTATTCAAGCGGGGGTAGGAACTGAAGCTTTCTTT.

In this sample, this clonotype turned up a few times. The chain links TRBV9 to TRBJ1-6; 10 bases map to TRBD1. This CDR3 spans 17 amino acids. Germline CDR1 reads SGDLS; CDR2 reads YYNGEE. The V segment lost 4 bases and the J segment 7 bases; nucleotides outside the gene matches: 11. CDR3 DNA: TGTGCCAGCAGCCACAGGGACAGGGGAAAAACGAATTCACCCCTCCACTTT. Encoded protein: CASSHRDRGKTNSPLHF.

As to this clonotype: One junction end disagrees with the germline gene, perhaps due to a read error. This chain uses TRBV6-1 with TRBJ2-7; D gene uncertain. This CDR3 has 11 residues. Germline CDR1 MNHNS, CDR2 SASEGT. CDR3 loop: CASREAHEQYF. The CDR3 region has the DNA TGTGCCAGCAGGGAAGCCCACGAGCAGTACTTC.

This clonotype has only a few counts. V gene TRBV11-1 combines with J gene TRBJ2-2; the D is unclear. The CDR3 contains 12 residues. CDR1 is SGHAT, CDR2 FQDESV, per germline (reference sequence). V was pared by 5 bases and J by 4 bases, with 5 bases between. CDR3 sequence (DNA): TGTGCCAGCAGCACCTTCACCGGGGAGCTGTTTTTT. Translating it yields CASSTFTGELFF.

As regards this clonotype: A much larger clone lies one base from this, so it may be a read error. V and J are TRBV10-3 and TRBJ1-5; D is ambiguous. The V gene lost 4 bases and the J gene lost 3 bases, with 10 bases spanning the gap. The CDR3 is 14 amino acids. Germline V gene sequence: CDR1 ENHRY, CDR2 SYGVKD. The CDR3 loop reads CAISGLGDNQPQHF. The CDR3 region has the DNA TGTGCCATCAGTGGCCTAGGAGACAATCAGCCCCAGCATTTT.

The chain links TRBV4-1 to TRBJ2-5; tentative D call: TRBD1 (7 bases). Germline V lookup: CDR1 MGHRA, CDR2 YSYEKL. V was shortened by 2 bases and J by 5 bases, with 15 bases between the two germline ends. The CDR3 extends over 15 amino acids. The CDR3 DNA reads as TGCGCCAGCAGCCAAATACAGGGGAGGTTGGAGACCCAGTACTTC. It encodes CASSQIQGRLETQYF.

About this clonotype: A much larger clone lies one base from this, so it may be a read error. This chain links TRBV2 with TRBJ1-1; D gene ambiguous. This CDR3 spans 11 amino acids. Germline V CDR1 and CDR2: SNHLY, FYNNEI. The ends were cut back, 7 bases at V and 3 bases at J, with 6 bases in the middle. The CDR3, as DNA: TGTGCCAGCAACGGGGACACTGAAGCTTTCTTT. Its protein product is CASNGDTEAFF.

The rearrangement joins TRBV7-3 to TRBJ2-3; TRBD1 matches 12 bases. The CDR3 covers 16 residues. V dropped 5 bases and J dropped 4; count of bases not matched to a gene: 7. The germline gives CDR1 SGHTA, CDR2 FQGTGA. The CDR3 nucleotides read TGTGCCAGCAGCCCGCGGGACAGGGGGCGATCAGATACGCAGTATTTT. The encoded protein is CASSPRDRGRSDTQYF. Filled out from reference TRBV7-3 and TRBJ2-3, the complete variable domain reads GAGVSQTPSNKVTEKGKYVELRCDPISGHTALYWYRQSLGQGPEFLIYFQGTGAADDSGLPNDRFFAVRPEGSVSTLKIQRTERGDSAVYLCASSPRDRGRSDTQYFGPGTRLTVL.

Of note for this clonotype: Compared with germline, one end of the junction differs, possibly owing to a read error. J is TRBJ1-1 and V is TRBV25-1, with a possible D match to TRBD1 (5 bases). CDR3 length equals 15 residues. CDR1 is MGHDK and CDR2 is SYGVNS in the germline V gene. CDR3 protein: CASSDSVSGNTGAFF. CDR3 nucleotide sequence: TGTGCCAGCAGTGATTCAGTATCAGGGAACACTGGAGCTTTCTTT. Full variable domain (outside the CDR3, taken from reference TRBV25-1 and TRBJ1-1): EADIYQTPRYLVIGTGKKITLECSQTMGHDKMYWYQQDPGMELHLIHYSYGVNSTEKGDLSSESTVSRIRTEHFPLTLESARPSHTSQYLCASSDSVSGNTGAFFGQGTRLTVV.

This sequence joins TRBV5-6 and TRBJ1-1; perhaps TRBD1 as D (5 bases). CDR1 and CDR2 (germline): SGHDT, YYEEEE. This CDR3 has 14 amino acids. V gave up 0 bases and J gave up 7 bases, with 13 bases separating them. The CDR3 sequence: CASSLVDTLFEAFF. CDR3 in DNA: TGTGCCAGCAGCTTGGTGGACACCCTCTTTGAAGCTTTCTTT. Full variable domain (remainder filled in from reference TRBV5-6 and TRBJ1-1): DAGVTQSPTHLIKTRGQQVTLRCSPKSGHDTVSWYQQALGQGPQFIFQYYEEEERQRGNFPDRFSGHQFPNYSSELNVNALLLGDSALYLCASSLVDTLFEAFFGQGTRLTVV.

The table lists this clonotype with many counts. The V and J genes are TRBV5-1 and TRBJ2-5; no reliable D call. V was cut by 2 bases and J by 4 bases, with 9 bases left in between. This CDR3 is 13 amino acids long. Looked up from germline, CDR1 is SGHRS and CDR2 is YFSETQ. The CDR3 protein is CASSLMGSETQYF. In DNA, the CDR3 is TGCGCCAGCAGCTTAATGGGTTCAGAGACCCAGTACTTC.

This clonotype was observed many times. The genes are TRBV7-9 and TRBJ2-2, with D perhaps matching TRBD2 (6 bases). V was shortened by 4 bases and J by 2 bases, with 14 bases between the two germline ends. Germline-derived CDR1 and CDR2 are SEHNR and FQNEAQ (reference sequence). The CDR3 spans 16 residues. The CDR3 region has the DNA TGTGCCAGCAGCTCCGCAGCGGGTGGTAACACCGGGGAGCTGTTTTTT. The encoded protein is CASSSAAGGNTGELFF.

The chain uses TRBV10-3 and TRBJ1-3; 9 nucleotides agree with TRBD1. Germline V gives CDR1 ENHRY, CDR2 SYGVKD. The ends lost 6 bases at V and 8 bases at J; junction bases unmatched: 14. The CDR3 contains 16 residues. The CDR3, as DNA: TGTGCCATCAGCCGGGACAGGGAAAACTATGGCTACACCATATATTTT. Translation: CAISRDRENYGYTIYF.

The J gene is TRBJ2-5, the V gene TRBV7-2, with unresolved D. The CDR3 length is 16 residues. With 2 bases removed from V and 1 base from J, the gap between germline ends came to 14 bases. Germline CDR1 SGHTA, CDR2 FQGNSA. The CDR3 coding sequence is TGTGCCAGCAGCTTATCGGGCGATGTTGGCCAAGAGACCCAGTACTTC. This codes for CASSLSGDVGQETQYF. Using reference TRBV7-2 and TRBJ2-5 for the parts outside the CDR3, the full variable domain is GAGVSQSPSNKVTEKGKDVELRCDPISGHTALYWYRQSLGQGLEFLIYFQGNSAPDKSGLPSDRFSAERTGGSVSTLTIQRTQQEDSAVYLCASSLSGDVGQETQYFGPGTRLLVL.

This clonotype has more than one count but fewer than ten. This CDR3 reads CASSVAIGNTGELFF. The CDR3 nucleotides read TGTGCCAGCAGCGTAGCAATTGGGAACACCGGGGAGCTGTTTTTT. V usage is TRBV9 and J usage is TRBJ2-2, with D unresolved. The CDR3 totals 15 residues. The germline CDR1 and CDR2 sequences are SGDLS and YYNGEE. Trimming left V 0 bases short and J 1 base short, with 7 bases between. Supplemented by reference TRBV9 and TRBJ2-2, the full variable domain reads DSGVTQTPKHLITATGQRVTLRCSPRSGDLSVYWYQQSLDQGLQFLIQYYNGEERAKGNILERFSAQQFPDLHSELNLSSLELGDSALYFCASSVAIGNTGELFFGEGSRLTVL.